This T cell receptor beta chain was observed in a study of blood T cells in healthy people across ages. Study-wide context: Capture by template switching was about one barcoded beta molecule per two T cells.

For the second PCR, which ran for roughly 7 to 11 cycles, a sample-barcoded 5' primer and a J-beta primer mix were used. TCRdb re-called the 5' RACE reads with MiXCR, one entry per CDR3 protein. This sample has 550,000 to 750,000 distinct CDR3 sequences; approximately 21% occur once, and the top ten carry roughly 3.7%. The CDR3 length is 20 residues. Germline V gene data show CDR1 as LNHDA and CDR2 as SQIVND (reference sequence). Between the trimmed V and J ends, which lost 1 base and 0 bases, there was a span of 19 bases. V and J are TRBV19 and TRBJ2-6; D is possibly TRBD1 (6 bases). The sample taken for sequencing was blood. The receptor's source is a man between 65 and 85 years old in good health. Here the CDR3 DNA reads TGTGCCAGTAGTATAGCCTCGTTGGGGGCCCTACTCTCTGGGGCCAACGTCCTGACTTTC. Residues: CASSIASLGALLSGANVLTF.